These T cell receptor beta chains were read from a single sample in a study of control samples from healthy donors and cancer patients. Sequencing used immunoSEQ multiplex PCR; TCRdb keeps in-frame clones, though not all of them. The repertoire consists of roughly 49,000 clones, with approximately 90% occurring once and the leading ten covering roughly 0.8%. The material sequenced was PBMCs. These receptor sequences come from a man in his thirties or forties with colorectal cancer. Each CDR3 is given with its conserved first and last residue. Each record gives: clone size, J gene, V gene, D gene, CDR3 DNA, CDR3 protein. A D gene is named only where the DNA matches it firmly. Size is omitted from some rows. Given values are once, few, many or a class for expanded clones.

size: .; J: TRBJ1-2; V: TRBV24-1; D: .; DNA: TGTGCCACCAGTGTGATCGATTACGCTGGCTACACCTTC; CDR3: CATSVIDYAGYTF
size: .; J: TRBJ2-7; V: TRBV13; D: TRBD1; DNA: TGTGCCAGCAGCTCGGACAGGGGCTACGAGCAGTACTTC; CDR3: CASSSDRGYEQYF
size: .; J: TRBJ1-3; V: TRBV19; D: .; DNA: TGTGCCAGTAGTATGGACACTAGGACCGGAAACACCATATATTTT; CDR3: CASSMDTRTGNTIYF
size: .; J: TRBJ1-1; V: TRBV15; D: .; DNA: TGTGCCACCAGCAGAGCTACAGTGTCTGAAGCTTTCTTT; CDR3: CATSRATVSEAFF
size: .; J: TRBJ2-2; V: TRBV27; D: .; DNA: TGTGCCAGCAGCCCGGCAGGGCATTCGGCCGGGGAGCTGTTTTTT; CDR3: CASSPAGHSAGELFF
size: .; J: TRBJ2-3; V: TRBV30; D: TRBD2; DNA: TGTGCCTGGAGTGTAGGGCTAGCGGGGAGGGATACGCAGTATTTT; CDR3: CAWSVGLAGRDTQYF
size: .; J: TRBJ1-1; V: TRBV11-2; D: TRBD1; DNA: TGTGCCAGCAGCTTAGTTCCATACAGGGGAAACACTGAAGCTTTCTTT; CDR3: CASSLVPYRGNTEAFF
size: .; J: TRBJ1-1; V: TRBV19; D: TRBD1; DNA: TGTGCCAGTAGTATCTTCCCGGGACAGTCGAACACTGAAGCTTTCTTT; CDR3: CASSIFPGQSNTEAFF
size: .; J: TRBJ1-1; V: TRBV2; D: .; DNA: TGTGCCAGCAGTGAAAGGCCCCCAGGAACTGAAGCTTTCTTT; CDR3: CASSERPPGTEAFF
size: .; J: TRBJ2-1; V: TRBV24-1; D: .; DNA: TGTGCCACCAGTGATATCCCGGGACGGACTCGAGAAAGCTCCTACAATGAGCAGTTCTTC; CDR3: CATSDIPGRTRESSYNEQFF
size: .; J: TRBJ2-1; V: TRBV4-2; D: .; DNA: TGTGCCAGCAGCCAAGCCGGGACGGGTGAGCAGTTCTTC; CDR3: CASSQAGTGEQFF
size: .; J: TRBJ2-2; V: TRBV4-1; D: TRBD1; DNA: TGCGCCAGCAGCCAACCACAGGGGATTGTGTACACCGGGGAGCTGTTTTTT; CDR3: CASSQPQGIVYTGELFF
size: .; J: TRBJ1-5; V: TRBV19; D: .; DNA: TGTGCCAGTATCTCGTCTGTAGGGGACTTCGGCAATCAGCCCCAGCATTTT; CDR3: CASISSVGDFGNQPQHF
size: .; J: TRBJ2-3; V: TRBV5-4; D: .; DNA: TGTGCCAGCAGGTCCCAACTTGGGAGCACAGATACGCAGTATTTT; CDR3: CASRSQLGSTDTQYF
size: .; J: TRBJ1-1; V: TRBV30; D: .; DNA: TGTGCCTGGAAACTAAATGGTGGGGGCACTGAAGCTTTCTTT; CDR3: CAWKLNGGGTEAFF
size: .; J: TRBJ1-1; V: TRBV29-1; D: .; DNA: TGCAGCGTTACATCCGGGCCCGAGAGAGCTTTCTTT; CDR3: CSVTSGPERAFF
size: once; J: TRBJ2-7; V: TRBV6-5; D: .; DNA: TGTGCCAGCAGTTATTCGACTAGTCCCAGTAACGAGCAGTACTTC; CDR3: CASSYSTSPSNEQYF
size: once; J: TRBJ1-1; V: TRBV18; D: .; DNA: TGTGCCGGCTCACCGGCTGAGAACACTGAAGCTTTCTTT; CDR3: CAGSPAENTEAFF
size: .; J: TRBJ2-2; V: TRBV7-6; D: TRBD1; DNA: TGTGCCAGCAGCTTCGGGACAGGGAACACCGGGGAGCTGTTTTTT; CDR3: CASSFGTGNTGELFF
size: .; J: TRBJ2-7; V: TRBV7-8; D: .; DNA: TGTGCCAGCAGCTTACGTGCTTGGGTCTTCACTACCTACGAGCAGTACTTC; CDR3: CASSLRAWVFTTYEQYF
size: .; J: TRBJ2-2; V: TRBV6-5; D: TRBD2; DNA: TGTGCCAGCAGTTTACTAGCGGGGGGAACCGGGGAGCTGTTTTTT; CDR3: CASSLLAGGTGELFF
size: .; J: TRBJ1-5; V: TRBV11-2; D: .; DNA: TGTGCCAGCAGCTTAGGGGGTCGTCAGCCCCAGCATTTT; CDR3: CASSLGGRQPQHF
size: .; J: TRBJ1-5; V: TRBV7-2; D: TRBD1; DNA: TGTGCCAGCAGCCTGGGGACAGGTCGAGATCAGCCCCAGCATTTT; CDR3: CASSLGTGRDQPQHF
size: .; J: TRBJ2-5; V: TRBV6-1; D: TRBD2; DNA: TGTGCCAGCAGTGAAGCTAGCGGGGTGGGGGAGACCCAGTACTTC; CDR3: CASSEASGVGETQYF
size: .; J: TRBJ2-3; V: TRBV5-1; D: .; DNA: TGCGCCAGCAGCGAGGGGGGGCAGGATACGCAGTATTTT; CDR3: CASSEGGQDTQYF
size: .; J: TRBJ1-2; V: TRBV30; D: .; DNA: TGTGCCTGGAGTCTGCAGGGACCTAACTATGGCTACACCTTC; CDR3: CAWSLQGPNYGYTF
size: .; J: TRBJ2-3; V: TRBV19; D: .; DNA: TGTGCCAGTAGTATTTACTCCATAGATACGCAGTATTTT; CDR3: CASSIYSIDTQYF
size: .; J: TRBJ1-1; V: TRBV29-1; D: TRBD1; DNA: TGCAGCGTTGAGAAGGGGGCGGCTGAAGCTTTCTTT; CDR3: CSVEKGAAEAFF
size: .; J: TRBJ2-2; V: TRBV6-1; D: TRBD1; DNA: TGTGCCAGCATTCTCCGACAGGGCGGGACCGGGGAGCTGTTTTTT; CDR3: CASILRQGGTGELFF
size: .; J: TRBJ1-1; V: TRBV18; D: .; DNA: TGTGCCAGCTCACCCCTCCTGGCCCGGGGCAGCTACACTGAAGCTTTCTTT; CDR3: CASSPLLARGSYTEAFF
size: .; J: TRBJ1-2; V: TRBV9; D: .; DNA: TGTGCCAGCAGCGTAGGGACCTATGGCTACACCTTC; CDR3: CASSVGTYGYTF
size: .; J: TRBJ1-2; V: TRBV30; D: .; DNA: TGTGCCTGGAGTGTACAGGCGGGCTGGTGGGGCAACAACTATGGCTACACCTTC; CDR3: CAWSVQAGWWGNNYGYTF
size: .; J: TRBJ2-3; V: TRBV9; D: .; DNA: TGTGCCAGCAGCTTCCAGGGGAAACCTAGCACAGATACGCAGTATTTT; CDR3: CASSFQGKPSTDTQYF
size: .; J: TRBJ2-2; V: TRBV30; D: .; DNA: TGTGCCTGGAGTGGACAGTCCGGGGAGCTGTTTTTT; CDR3: CAWSGQSGELFF
size: .; J: TRBJ2-1; V: TRBV9; D: TRBD2; DNA: TGTGCCAGCAGCGCCGAGAGACTAGCGGGGGGAAGCAATGAGCAGTTCTTC; CDR3: CASSAERLAGGSNEQFF
size: .; J: TRBJ1-5; V: TRBV12-5; D: TRBD1; DNA: TGTGCTAGTGGTTTGGTAACAGGGGGCATATTGGGGAGCAATCAGCCCCAGCATTTT; CDR3: CASGLVTGGILGSNQPQHF
size: .; J: TRBJ2-7; V: TRBV7-2; D: TRBD1; DNA: TGTGCCAGCAGCCCGCCGGGACAGGGGGCCGAGCAGTACTTC; CDR3: CASSPPGQGAEQYF
size: .; J: TRBJ1-5; V: TRBV19; D: TRBD1; DNA: TGTGCCAGTATAACTGGACAGGGGGACAATCAGCCCCAGCATTTT; CDR3: CASITGQGDNQPQHF
size: .; J: TRBJ2-1; V: TRBV19; D: .; DNA: TGTGCCAGTTCTTCATACAATGAGCAGTTCTTC; CDR3: CASSSYNEQFF
size: .; J: TRBJ1-5; V: TRBV7-9; D: TRBD1; DNA: TGTGCCAGCAGCTTGGACAGGACGAATCAGCCCCAGCATTTT; CDR3: CASSLDRTNQPQHF
size: .; J: TRBJ1-2; V: TRBV14; D: TRBD1; DNA: TGTGCCAGCAGCCCGACAGGGTCCTACTATGGCTACACCTTC; CDR3: CASSPTGSYYGYTF
size: .; J: TRBJ1-1; V: TRBV18; D: .; DNA: TGTGCCAGCTCACCCAGGACAGACATGAACACTGAAGCTTTCTTT; CDR3: CASSPRTDMNTEAFF
size: .; J: TRBJ1-2; V: TRBV7-8; D: .; DNA: TGTGCCAGCAGCCGGACGGGGGGCTATGGCTACACCTTC; CDR3: CASSRTGGYGYTF
size: once; J: TRBJ1-2; V: TRBV6-1; D: .; DNA: TGTGCCAGCAGTGAAGACCTTAACTATGGCTACACCTTC; CDR3: CASSEDLNYGYTF
size: .; J: TRBJ1-1; V: TRBV28; D: .; DNA: TGTGCCAGCAGCCGAGCAGGGGTTAACACTGAAGCTTTCTTT; CDR3: CASSRAGVNTEAFF
size: .; J: TRBJ2-7; V: TRBV19; D: TRBD1; DNA: TGTGCCAGTAGCCCCGACAGGGATCGCTCCTACGAGCAGTACTTC; CDR3: CASSPDRDRSYEQYF
size: .; J: TRBJ2-2; V: TRBV19; D: TRBD1; DNA: TGTGCCAGTAGTATCGGGACAGGGGCTCACACCGGGGAGCTGTTTTTT; CDR3: CASSIGTGAHTGELFF
size: .; J: TRBJ1-1; V: TRBV5-4; D: .; DNA: TGTGCCAGCAGCTTTCAGGGCAATGAAGCTTTCTTT; CDR3: CASSFQGNEAFF
size: .; J: TRBJ1-3; V: TRBV9; D: TRBD1; DNA: TGTGCCAGCAGCGTTTCGGACAGGGGTGACACCATATATTTT; CDR3: CASSVSDRGDTIYF
size: .; J: TRBJ1-1; V: TRBV7-2; D: .; DNA: TGTGCCAGCAGCTTAGCTTGGGGCTCCCGGGAAGCTTTCTTT; CDR3: CASSLAWGSREAFF
size: .; J: TRBJ1-1; V: TRBV5-1; D: .; DNA: TGCGCCAGCAGCTCCTCGGGACTTTCCGTAGACGCTGAAGCTTTCTTT; CDR3: CASSSSGLSVDAEAFF
size: .; J: TRBJ2-5; V: TRBV9; D: TRBD2; DNA: TGTGCCAGCAGCGTAGCTACGGGAGGACAAGAGACCCAGTACTTC; CDR3: CASSVATGGQETQYF
size: .; J: TRBJ1-3; V: TRBV9; D: .; DNA: TGTGCCAGCAGCGCCGCGGCAGTCTCTGGAAACACCATATATTTT; CDR3: CASSAAAVSGNTIYF
size: .; J: TRBJ1-5; V: TRBV19; D: .; DNA: TGTGCCAGTAGTCTTGGCCAGGGCAATCAGCCCCAGCATTTT; CDR3: CASSLGQGNQPQHF
size: .; J: TRBJ1-2; V: TRBV9; D: .; DNA: TGTGCCAGCAGCCCCCGGCTCGGTTTGAGTAACTATGGCTACACCTTC; CDR3: CASSPRLGLSNYGYTF
size: .; J: TRBJ2-6; V: TRBV7-9; D: .; DNA: TGTGCCAGCAGCTTCGTAGCAGGGGGGTTTAAAATCGGGGCCAACGTCCTGACTTTC; CDR3: CASSFVAGGFKIGANVLTF
size: once; J: TRBJ2-1; V: TRBV9; D: .; DNA: TGTGCCAGCAGCGTAGCTCAGGGCAGGGGATGGACTGGGAATGAGCAGTTCTTC; CDR3: CASSVAQGRGWTGNEQFF
size: .; J: TRBJ1-5; V: TRBV19; D: TRBD1; DNA: TGTGCCAGTAGTATAGAGAACATCAGGGGGCAGCCCCAGCATTTT; CDR3: CASSIENIRGQPQHF
size: .; J: TRBJ1-1; V: TRBV2; D: .; DNA: TGTGCCAGCAGTGTACGGGGGCTAGAAGCTTTCTTT; CDR3: CASSVRGLEAFF
size: .; J: TRBJ2-2; V: TRBV11-3; D: TRBD1; DNA: TGTGCCAGCAGCGGGGGACAGTCCCCCGGGGAGCTGTTTTTT; CDR3: CASSGGQSPGELFF